Listed below are T cell receptor beta chains from one sample, sequenced in a study of beta chain features in type 1 diabetes. This table comes from immunoSEQ multiplex PCR, and its TCRdb copy is limited to in-frame clones, with some not included. Of about 360,000 clones listed, roughly 12% are singletons. The sequenced material came from naive CD4+ T cells from blood. All receptors derive from a man in his late teens or twenties in good health. Both conserved end residues are part of each CDR3. The order of the fields is V gene, D gene, clone size, J gene, CDR3 protein, CDR3 DNA. The D gene is left open where the match is weak. Clone size, where shown, is once, few, many, or a class for clones that have expanded.

V: TRBV10-3; D: NA; size: few; J: TRBJ2-1; CDR3: CAIRMDRPYNEQFF; DNA: TGTGCCATCAGGATGGACAGACCCTACAATGAGCAGTTCTTC
V: TRBV11-1; D: NA; size: few; J: TRBJ2-7; CDR3: CASSPGQPYYEQYF; DNA: TGTGCCAGCAGCCCCGGACAGCCTTATTACGAGCAGTACTTC
V: TRBV28; D: TRBD2; size: NA; J: TRBJ2-7; CDR3: CASSSLSGSGDEQYF; DNA: TGTGCCAGCAGTTCGCTTAGCGGGAGTGGCGACGAGCAGTACTTC
V: TRBV4-3; D: NA; size: few; J: TRBJ2-1; CDR3: CASSQDQAVNEQFF; DNA: TGCGCCAGCAGCCAAGATCAGGCAGTCAATGAGCAGTTCTTC
V: TRBV15; D: NA; size: NA; J: TRBJ2-7; CDR3: CATSSIQGIGNEQYF; DNA: TGTGCCACCAGCAGCATACAGGGTATTGGGAACGAGCAGTACTTC
V: TRBV5-1; D: TRBD1; size: few; J: TRBJ1-2; CDR3: CASSFSPGQTNYGYTF; DNA: TGCGCCAGCAGCTTCTCACCGGGACAGACTAACTATGGCTACACCTTC
V: TRBV30; D: TRBD1; size: NA; J: TRBJ1-5; CDR3: CAWSVLKTGSNQPQHF; DNA: TGTGCCTGGAGTGTACTTAAGACAGGGTCCAATCAGCCCCAGCATTTT
V: TRBV5-1; D: NA; size: few; J: TRBJ2-7; CDR3: CASSPGSLARYEQYF; DNA: TGCGCCAGCAGCCCGGGATCACTAGCTAGGTACGAGCAGTACTTC
V: TRBV30; D: NA; size: few; J: TRBJ1-5; CDR3: CAWSFTGTSNQPQHF; DNA: TGTGCCTGGAGTTTTACCGGGACAAGCAATCAGCCCCAGCATTTT
V: TRBV7-6; D: NA; size: few; J: TRBJ2-3; CDR3: CASSLAGQGEDTQYF; DNA: TGTGCCAGCAGCTTAGCTGGGCAGGGCGAAGATACGCAGTATTTT
V: TRBV7-3; D: TRBD2; size: NA; J: TRBJ2-1; CDR3: CASSLSGTSGRAENEQFF; DNA: TGTGCCAGCAGCCTTTCCGGGACTAGCGGGAGGGCCGAAAATGAGCAGTTCTTC
V: TRBV7-6; D: NA; size: NA; J: TRBJ2-5; CDR3: CASSARGETQYF; DNA: TGTGCCAGCAGCGCCCGCGGAGAGACCCAGTACTTC
V: TRBV30; D: TRBD2; size: NA; J: TRBJ2-5; CDR3: CACSWRLAAEQYF; DNA: TGTGCCTGTTCGTGGCGACTAGCGGCTGAGCAGTACTTC
V: TRBV9; D: TRBD1; size: few; J: TRBJ2-5; CDR3: CASSVGTEQETQYF; DNA: TGTGCCAGCAGCGTTGGGACAGAACAAGAGACCCAGTACTTC
V: TRBV9; D: TRBD2; size: few; J: TRBJ2-7; CDR3: CASSAGLADYYEQYF; DNA: TGTGCCAGCAGCGCGGGACTAGCGGATTACTACGAGCAGTACTTC
V: TRBV29-1; D: NA; size: few; J: TRBJ2-5; CDR3: CSVVNMFVETQYF; DNA: TGCAGCGTTGTTAATATGTTTGTCGAGACCCAGTACTTC
V: TRBV30; D: NA; size: few; J: TRBJ1-4; CDR3: CAWERSNEKLFF; DNA: TGTGCCTGGGAGAGGAGTAATGAAAAACTGTTTTTT
V: TRBV10-3; D: TRBD1; size: NA; J: TRBJ2-7; CDR3: CAISAGQGAYEQYF; DNA: TGTGCCATCAGTGCGGGACAGGGAGCCTACGAGCAGTACTTC
V: TRBV12-5; D: TRBD2; size: few; J: TRBJ2-1; CDR3: CASGLVRLAGGYNEQFF; DNA: TGTGCTAGTGGTTTGGTAAGGCTAGCGGGAGGGTACAATGAGCAGTTCTTC
V: TRBV11-3; D: TRBD2; size: NA; J: TRBJ2-1; CDR3: CASSFGLAGVDEQFF; DNA: TGTGCCAGCAGCTTTGGGCTAGCGGGAGTCGATGAGCAGTTCTTC
V: TRBV5-1; D: NA; size: NA; J: TRBJ2-3; CDR3: CASTSYLSDTQYF; DNA: TGCGCCAGCACGAGCTACCTCTCGGATACGCAGTATTTT
V: TRBV19; D: TRBD1; size: few; J: TRBJ2-7; CDR3: CASSLTGTGSAEQYF; DNA: TGTGCCAGTAGTCTAACGGGGACAGGGTCCGCCGAGCAGTACTTC
V: TRBV6-6; D: TRBD2; size: few; J: TRBJ2-1; CDR3: CASSYSPSGRYNEQFF; DNA: TGTGCCAGCAGTTACTCTCCTAGCGGAAGATACAATGAGCAGTTCTTC
V: TRBV19; D: NA; size: few; J: TRBJ2-5; CDR3: CASSIGGQQETQYF; DNA: TGTGCCAGTAGTATCGGGGGACAGCAAGAGACCCAGTACTTC
V: TRBV7-2; D: TRBD1; size: NA; J: TRBJ2-2; CDR3: CASSLRTGESGELFF; DNA: TGTGCCAGCAGCTTAAGGACAGGGGAGAGCGGGGAGCTGTTTTTT
V: TRBV30; D: TRBD1; size: NA; J: TRBJ2-7; CDR3: CAWSLTGGTYEQYF; DNA: TGTGCCTGGAGTTTGACAGGGGGCACCTACGAGCAGTACTTC
V: TRBV4-2; D: NA; size: NA; J: TRBJ2-7; CDR3: CASSQVGGLSTSYEQYF; DNA: TGTGCCAGCAGCCAAGTGGGGGGGCTCTCCACCTCCTACGAGCAGTACTTC
V: TRBV18; D: NA; size: NA; J: TRBJ1-2; CDR3: CASSPRVVNYGYTF; DNA: TGTGCCAGCTCACCAAGAGTAGTTAACTATGGCTACACCTTC
V: TRBV7-9; D: NA; size: few; J: TRBJ2-1; CDR3: CASSSTGKGFYNEQFF; DNA: TGTGCCAGCAGCTCAACAGGGAAGGGCTTCTACAATGAGCAGTTCTTC
V: TRBV12-5; D: NA; size: NA; J: TRBJ1-1; CDR3: CASGLDGNTEAFF; DNA: TGTGCTAGTGGTTTGGACGGGAACACTGAAGCTTTCTTT
V: TRBV15; D: NA; size: NA; J: TRBJ2-3; CDR3: CATSRDLPGTSTDTQYF; DNA: TGTGCCACCAGCAGAGATCTTCCAGGGACTAGCACAGATACGCAGTATTTT
V: TRBV7-2; D: NA; size: few; J: TRBJ2-7; CDR3: CASSSTTYEQYF; DNA: TGTGCCAGCAGCTCTACTACCTACGAGCAGTACTTC
V: TRBV9; D: TRBD1; size: NA; J: TRBJ1-1; CDR3: CASSSPGQGLNTEAFF; DNA: TGTGCCAGCAGCTCACCGGGACAGGGGTTGAACACTGAAGCTTTCTTT
V: TRBV18; D: NA; size: NA; J: TRBJ2-7; CDR3: CASSLQTRSEQYF; DNA: TGTGCCAGCTCACTGCAGACTAGAAGCGAGCAGTACTTC
V: TRBV9; D: TRBD2; size: NA; J: TRBJ2-3; CDR3: CASSLTSGRVDTQYF; DNA: TGTGCCAGCAGCTTGACTAGCGGAAGGGTGGATACGCAGTATTTT
V: TRBV5-1; D: TRBD2; size: NA; J: TRBJ2-5; CDR3: CASSLGLAGVETQYF; DNA: TGCGCCAGCAGCTTGGGCCTAGCGGGGGTAGAGACCCAGTACTTC
V: TRBV28; D: NA; size: few; J: TRBJ2-7; CDR3: CASSSSGSPRGYYEQYF; DNA: NA
V: TRBV6-1; D: TRBD1; size: few; J: TRBJ2-7; CDR3: CASSSPGQGTYEQYF; DNA: TGTGCCAGCAGTTCACCGGGACAGGGAACCTACGAGCAGTACTTC
V: TRBV5-1; D: NA; size: few; J: TRBJ2-1; CDR3: CASSLGRSYYNEQFF; DNA: TGCGCCAGCAGCTTGGGGAGGTCCTACTACAATGAGCAGTTCTTC
V: TRBV30; D: TRBD2; size: few; J: TRBJ2-2; CDR3: CAWSVLPGGYTGELFF; DNA: TGTGCCTGGAGTGTACTTCCCGGGGGGTACACCGGGGAGCTGTTTTTT
V: TRBV6-5; D: TRBD2; size: NA; J: TRBJ2-7; CDR3: CASSYRLAGSYEQYF; DNA: TGTGCCAGCAGTTACCGACTAGCGGGCTCCTACGAGCAGTACTTC
V: TRBV30; D: NA; size: NA; J: TRBJ2-5; CDR3: CAWSAKGQETQYF; DNA: TGTGCCTGGAGTGCAAAGGGGCAAGAGACCCAGTACTTC
V: TRBV4-3; D: NA; size: few; J: TRBJ2-5; CDR3: CASSQDLGEETQYF; DNA: TGCGCCAGCAGCCAAGATCTAGGGGAAGAGACCCAGTACTTC
V: TRBV5-6; D: TRBD2; size: few; J: TRBJ2-3; CDR3: CASSPGLAGADTQYF; DNA: TGTGCCAGCAGCCCTGGACTAGCGGGAGCGGATACGCAGTATTTT
V: TRBV5-1; D: NA; size: few; J: TRBJ2-7; CDR3: CASKLSSYEQYF; DNA: TGCGCCAGCAAATTGAGCTCCTACGAGCAGTACTTC
V: TRBV2; D: NA; size: few; J: TRBJ1-5; CDR3: CASSEGTTNQPQHF; DNA: TGTGCCAGCAGTGAAGGGACAACTAATCAGCCCCAGCATTTT
V: TRBV30; D: NA; size: few; J: TRBJ1-5; CDR3: CAWSPQGMGQPQHF; DNA: TGTGCCTGGAGCCCGCAGGGAATGGGTCAGCCCCAGCATTTT
V: TRBV29-1; D: TRBD2; size: NA; J: TRBJ2-1; CDR3: CSVTGDSGRNEQFF; DNA: TGCAGCGTTACGGGAGATAGCGGGAGAAATGAGCAGTTCTTC
V: TRBV18; D: NA; size: NA; J: TRBJ1-1; CDR3: CASSQSQGMNTEAFF; DNA: TGTGCCAGCTCCCAGTCCCAGGGTATGAACACTGAAGCTTTCTTT
V: TRBV18; D: TRBD1; size: NA; J: TRBJ2-2; CDR3: CASSPPIGQVNTGELFF; DNA: TGTGCCAGCTCACCACCGATAGGACAGGTCAACACCGGGGAGCTGTTTTTT
V: TRBV2; D: TRBD2; size: few; J: TRBJ2-7; CDR3: CASSGSGTTMGYEQYF; DNA: TGTGCCAGCAGTGGCTCCGGGACTACGATGGGCTACGAGCAGTACTTC
V: TRBV6-5; D: TRBD1; size: NA; J: TRBJ2-5; CDR3: CASSLGQGWGETQYF; DNA: TGTGCCAGCAGTTTGGGACAGGGATGGGGAGAGACCCAGTACTTC
V: TRBV5-6; D: NA; size: few; J: TRBJ1-5; CDR3: CASSSGPFNSNQPQHF; DNA: TGTGCCAGCAGCTCTGGCCCTTTCAATAGCAATCAGCCCCAGCATTTT
V: TRBV28; D: NA; size: few; J: TRBJ2-5; CDR3: CASSPPDSSRETQYF; DNA: TGTGCCAGCAGTCCGCCCGACAGCTCAAGAGAGACCCAGTACTTC
V: TRBV7-9; D: TRBD1; size: few; J: TRBJ2-3; CDR3: CASSPGQGNADTQYF; DNA: TGTGCCAGCAGCCCAGGACAGGGCAATGCAGATACGCAGTATTTT
V: TRBV27; D: TRBD1; size: few; J: TRBJ2-7; CDR3: CASSLRDRSYEQYF; DNA: TGTGCCAGCAGCCTCCGGGACAGATCCTACGAGCAGTACTTC
V: TRBV18; D: NA; size: NA; J: TRBJ2-7; CDR3: CASSPGQGLREQYF; DNA: TGTGCCAGCTCACCTGGGCAGGGATTGAGGGAGCAGTACTTC
V: TRBV5-6; D: NA; size: NA; J: TRBJ2-1; CDR3: CASSNDNEQFF; DNA: TGTGCCAGCAGTAATGACAATGAGCAGTTCTTC
V: TRBV5-1; D: TRBD1; size: few; J: TRBJ2-1; CDR3: CASSLGQGTYNEQFF; DNA: TGCGCCAGCAGCCTGGGACAGGGAACCTACAATGAGCAGTTCTTC